A selection of T cell receptor beta chains follows, all from one sample in a study of CD8+ T cells in alopecia areata. The table came from immunoSEQ multiplex PCR; TCRdb's copy has only in-frame clones and leaves some out. The sample includes around 190,000 clones, about three fifths seen only once; the top ten take approximately 0.93%. The material was CD4+ T cells sorted from blood, obtained at week 24, from a patient treated with tofacitinib. These receptors all come from a human donor with alopecia areata. Both conserved end residues are part of each CDR3. The order of the fields is J gene, D gene, clone size, V gene, CDR3 protein, CDR3 DNA. The D gene is left open where the match is weak. Size is stated for part of the rows, as once, few or many counts, or as a class when the clone is expanded.

>TRBJ1-5|TRBD1|NA|TRBV6-1
CASRITGGGNQPQHF
TGTGCCAGCAGAATTACAGGGGGCGGCAATCAGCCCCAGCATTTT
>TRBJ2-5|TRBD2|NA|TRBV6-5
CASSPGLAGRETQYF
TGTGCCAGCAGCCCCGGACTAGCGGGGAGAGAGACCCAGTACTTC
>TRBJ2-7|TRBD1|NA|TRBV29-1
CSVERAPGTGGEQYF
TGCAGCGTTGAGCGGGCTCCTGGGACAGGGGGCGAGCAGTACTTC
>TRBJ2-5|NA|many|TRBV11-2
CASSLGETQYF
TGTGCCAGCAGCTTGGGGGAGACCCAGTACTTC
>TRBJ1-2|NA|NA|TRBV29-1
CSVEDMGQIGGYTF
TGCAGCGTTGAAGATATGGGTCAGATTGGCGGCTACACCTTC
>TRBJ2-1|NA|few|TRBV2
CASRGESSSYNEQFF
TGTGCCAGCAGAGGGGAAAGTAGCTCCTACAATGAGCAGTTCTTC
>TRBJ2-5|NA|NA|TRBV4-2
CASSQDRGAPETQYF
TGTGCCAGCAGCCAAGATAGGGGGGCCCCAGAGACCCAGTACTTC
>TRBJ1-5|NA|NA|TRBV2
CASSEETGNQPQHF
TGTGCCAGCAGTGAAGAGACCGGGAATCAGCCCCAGCATTTT
>TRBJ2-6|TRBD2|NA|TRBV7-2
CASSTTSGGSGANVLTF
TGTGCCAGCAGCACGACTAGCGGGGGATCTGGGGCCAACGTCCTGACTTTC
>TRBJ2-7|NA|once|TRBV30
CAWTRDWSSYEQYF
TGTGCCTGGACCCGGGACTGGAGCTCCTACGAGCAGTACTTC
>TRBJ1-5|NA|NA|TRBV6-4
CASSEEENQPQHF
TGTGCCAGCAGTGAGGAGGAGAATCAGCCCCAGCATTTT
>TRBJ2-7|NA|NA|TRBV30
CAWSANQGYEQYF
TGTGCCTGGAGCGCGAATCAGGGCTACGAGCAGTACTTC
>TRBJ1-6|NA|many|TRBV28
CASSFGQNSPLHF
TGTGCCAGCAGTTTCGGGCAGAATTCACCCCTCCACTTT
>TRBJ2-2|NA|NA|TRBV13
CASSLSPGELFF
TGTGCCAGCAGCTTAAGTCCCGGGGAGCTGTTTTTT
>TRBJ2-5|TRBD1|NA|TRBV29-1
CSVLRTGGFSETQYF
TGCAGCGTTCTACGGACAGGGGGCTTTTCGGAGACCCAGTACTTC
>TRBJ1-2|NA|NA|TRBV29-1
CSVGDGYGYTF
TGCAGCGTCGGGGACGGATATGGCTACACCTTC
>TRBJ1-4|NA|NA|TRBV11-2
CASSPYRVYEKLFF
TGTGCCAGCAGCCCATACAGGGTGTACGAAAAACTGTTTTTT
>TRBJ1-1|NA|NA|TRBV29-1
CSVDRGAEAFF
TGCAGCGTTGACAGGGGAGCTGAAGCTTTCTTT
>TRBJ2-7|NA|NA|TRBV6-5
CASSSLYEQYF
TGTGCCAGCAGTTCCCTATACGAGCAGTACTTC
>TRBJ1-6|NA|once|TRBV27
CASSWDYNSPLHF
TGTGCCAGCAGTTGGGATTATAATTCACCCCTCCACTTT
>TRBJ2-1|TRBD1|NA|TRBV10-1
CASSVQGAGGEQFF
TGCGCCAGCAGTGTCCAGGGGGCAGGAGGGGAGCAGTTCTTC
>TRBJ1-1|NA|NA|TRBV29-1
CSVRGTTEAFF
TGCAGCGTGCGGGGAACGACTGAAGCTTTCTTT
>TRBJ1-1|NA|many|TRBV14
CASSQDDGSQAFF
TGTGCCAGCAGCCAAGATGATGGCAGCCAAGCTTTCTTT
>TRBJ2-3|NA|NA|TRBV29-1
CSAGVNTDTQYF
TGCAGCGCTGGGGTCAACACAGATACGCAGTATTTT
>TRBJ2-7|NA|few|TRBV11-2
CASSLDRGGYEQYF
TGTGCCAGCAGCTTAGACAGGGGGGGCTACGAGCAGTACTTC
>TRBJ2-3|TRBD1|NA|TRBV7-8
CASSITGASILRTDTQYF
TGTGCCAGCAGCATAACAGGGGCCTCAATCCTTCGCACAGATACGCAGTATTTT
>TRBJ2-7|TRBD1|NA|TRBV29-1
CSVRTGGMSYEQYF
TGCAGCGTTAGGACAGGGGGGATGTCCTACGAGCAGTACTTC
>TRBJ2-3|TRBD2|few|TRBV7-9
CASSLTSGGPDTQYF
TGTGCCAGCAGCCTGACTAGCGGGGGGCCAGATACGCAGTATTTT
>TRBJ2-3|NA|few|TRBV29-1
CSTRASTDTQYF
TGCAGCACGAGGGCGAGCACAGATACGCAGTATTTT
>TRBJ2-1|TRBD2|NA|TRBV9
CASSFRAGEQFF
TGTGCCAGCAGCTTTAGAGCGGGGGAGCAGTTCTTC
>TRBJ2-3|TRBD2|NA|TRBV7-3
CASGSGDSTDTQYF
TGTGCCAGCGGAAGCGGGGATAGCACAGATACGCAGTATTTT
>TRBJ1-5|NA|NA|TRBV7-2
CASLGQPQHF
TGTGCCAGCCTTGGCCAGCCCCAGCATTTT
>TRBJ1-2|NA|few|TRBV7-2
CASSPDTGRSYGYTF
TGTGCCAGCAGCCCGGATACGGGTCGAAGCTATGGCTACACCTTC
>TRBJ1-1|NA|NA|TRBV30
CAWSLLIDTEAFF
TGTGCCTGGAGTTTATTAATTGACACTGAAGCTTTCTTT
>TRBJ1-2|TRBD1|few|TRBV27
CASSPETGIYGYTF
TGTGCCAGCAGCCCCGAGACAGGGATCTATGGCTACACCTTC
>TRBJ2-6|TRBD1|NA|TRBV30
CAWSGQGAAGANVLTF
TGTGCCTGGAGTGGGCAGGGGGCGGCTGGGGCCAACGTCCTGACTTTC
>TRBJ1-2|NA|NA|TRBV30
CAQGRAGANYGYTF
TGTGCGCAAGGACGGGCAGGGGCCAACTATGGCTACACCTTC
>TRBJ1-5|NA|NA|TRBV2
CASSEGLTQGQPQHF
TGTGCCAGCAGTGAGGGTCTAACACAGGGCCAGCCCCAGCATTTT
>TRBJ1-2|NA|few|TRBV30
CAEGYGYTF
TGTGCGGAGGGATATGGCTACACCTTC
>TRBJ1-6|NA|NA|TRBV25-1
CASSRGNSPLHF
TGTGCCAGCAGTCGGGGGAATTCACCCCTCCACTTT
>TRBJ2-5|TRBD2|NA|TRBV7-3
CASSQIAGGQETQYF
TGTGCCAGCAGCCAAATAGCGGGGGGGCAAGAGACCCAGTACTTC
>TRBJ1-2|NA|NA|TRBV7-2
CASSLAKGNGYTF
TGTGCCAGCAGCTTAGCGAAGGGGAATGGCTACACCTTC